The 6 T cell receptor beta chains below come from one sample, sequenced in a study of T cells in Graves' hyperthyroidism and ophthalmopathy. From RNA transcripts, TCR beta CDR3 regions were amplified. First-round RT-PCR with HTBI primers amplified the TCR CDR3 region. Via MiXCR, TCRdb re-called the multiplex PCR reads, giving one row per CDR3 protein. The data contain 690,000 or so distinct CDR3 sequences, 15% to 20% of them singletons. Sequencing input: blood. These receptors were obtained from a woman aged 50 to 60 with Graves' hyperthyroidism that later progressed to Graves' ophthalmopathy.

Points on this clonotype: A much larger clone lies a single base off, so this may be a read error. V usage is TRBV5-4 and J usage is TRBJ1-2, with 8 bases identical to TRBD1. Trimming at V came to 5 bases and at J to 2 bases, leaving 2 bases not matched to a gene. This CDR3 has 13 amino acids. CDR1 and CDR2 from the germline V gene are SGHNT and YYREEE (reference sequence). The CDR3 loop reads CASRWTGNYGYTF. The CDR3 nucleotides are TGTGCCAGCAGGTGGACAGGGAACTATGGCTACACCTTC.

This clonotype was seen more than once but under ten times. The CDR3 spells CSAGQRGGADTQYF. DNA of the CDR3: TGCAGTGCCGGGCAGCGGGGGGGAGCAGATACGCAGTATTTT. V is TRBV20-1 and J is TRBJ2-3; TRBD2 matches 10 bases. The CDR3 spans 14 residues. The V segment lost 6 bases and the J segment 4 bases; nucleotides outside the gene matches: 7. Per germline, CDR1 DFQATT and CDR2 SNEGSKA (reference sequence).

There are many counts of this clonotype. This chain joins TRBV5-1 and TRBJ1-2, with D unclear. CDR1 is SGHRS and CDR2 is YFSETQ in the germline V gene. Trimming removed 0 bases at V and 8 bases at J, with 8 bases between. The CDR3 is 12 amino acids. The CDR3 loop is CASSLGPGGYTF. The CDR3, as DNA: TGCGCCAGCAGCTTGGGACCTGGGGGCTACACCTTC.

The J gene is TRBJ1-1, the V gene TRBV28, with D unresolved. Germline CDR1 and CDR2: MDHEN and SYDVKM. V was clipped by 6 bases and J by 6 bases, with 14 bases between them. The CDR3 covers 13 residues. The CDR3 bases are TGTGCCAGCAGGCGGAGGGTGATTGCTGAAGCTTTCTTT. Protein: CASRRRVIAEAFF.

The rearrangement links TRBV18 to TRBJ1-4; D is unclear. This CDR3 region has 16 residues. Germline loops: CDR1 KGHSH, CDR2 LQKENI. V was shortened by 1 base and J by 0 bases, with 9 bases between the two germline ends. The CDR3: CASSPQPPATNEKLFF. The CDR3 nucleotides are TGTGCCAGCTCACCACAGCCCCCTGCAACTAATGAAAAACTGTTTTTT.

The gene calls are TRBV15 and TRBJ1-6; D gene unclear. Germline CDR1 is LNHNV and CDR2 is YYDKDF (reference sequence). The CDR3 sequence is 17 residues long. Trimming removed 0 bases from V and 0 bases from J, with 9 bases in between. Here the CDR3 reads CATSRDPESSYNSPLHF. The CDR3 DNA follows: TGTGCCACCAGCAGAGATCCGGAGAGCTCCTATAATTCACCCCTCCACTTT.